What follows are 16 T cell receptor beta chains derived from one specimen sequenced in a study of T cells after yellow fever vaccination. TCRdb analysed the 5' RACE reads with MiXCR anew, one entry per CDR3 protein. The table includes about 130,000 distinct CDR3 sequences, roughly 10% detected once. Sequencing used CD8+ T cells sorted from PBMCs, obtained on the day of the yellow fever booster vaccination. All receptors derive from a man between 18 and 35 years old who received the YFV17D yellow fever vaccine.

The table lists this clonotype with a few counts. The chain combines TRBV20-1 with TRBJ1-1; no reliable D call. This CDR3 region has 13 residues. From germline, CDR1 is DFQATT and CDR2 SNEGSKA (reference sequence). The V end lost 7 bases, the J end lost 1 base, and 13 bases lay between the germline ends. CDR3 protein: CSGEEDSNTEAFF. The CDR3 nucleotides are TGCAGTGGGGAAGAGGATTCGAACACTGAAGCTTTCTTT.

The rearrangement links TRBV25-1 to TRBJ1-1, with D hard to call. The germline CDR1 and CDR2 sequences are MGHDK and SYGVNS. This CDR3 has 13 amino acids. Trimming stripped 6 bases from V and 4 bases from J, with 12 bases between. The CDR3, as DNA: TGTGCCAGCAGGGGCACAGAGACCACTGAAGCTTTCTTT. Protein product: CASRGTETTEAFF.

The rearrangement uses TRBV6-2 or TRBV6-3 and TRBJ2-5; 9 nucleotides align to TRBD2. Trimming cost V 5 bases and J 5 bases; bases outside gene matches: 9. CDR1 and CDR2 from the germline V gene are MNHEY and SVGEGT. The CDR3 totals 15 residues. DNA of the CDR3: TGTGCCAGCAGTAACCCGGGACTAGCCTGGGAGACCCAGTACTTC. Its protein is CASSNPGLAWETQYF.

In this sample, this clonotype turned up a few times. The J gene is TRBJ2-7, the V gene TRBV6-5; the D gene is possibly TRBD1 (6 bases). The CDR3 runs to 15 residues. The germline V and J ends were trimmed by 0 bases and 2 bases, with 11 bases remaining between them. Germline V gene sequence: CDR1 MNHEY, CDR2 SVGAGI. The CDR3 spells CASSYSTGNTYEQYF. The CDR3 coding sequence is TGTGCCAGCAGTTACTCGACAGGTAATACCTACGAGCAGTACTTC.

This clonotype was seen many times. This chain connects TRBV18 to TRBJ2-7, with D maybe TRBD1 (6 bases). V lost 5 bases, J lost 1 base, and 12 bases lay in between. Per germline, CDR1 KGHSH and CDR2 LQKENI. This CDR3 is built from 14 residues. The DNA for the CDR3 is TGTGCCAGCTCATCGCAGGGGCAATCCTACGAGCAGTACTTC. Its protein is CASSSQGQSYEQYF.

This clonotype was seen at least ten times. J is TRBJ1-2 and V is TRBV3-1; 8 bases are a match to TRBD1. Germline trimming cut 4 bases from V and 7 bases from J; bases unmatched to any gene: 11. CDR1 is LGHDT, CDR2 YNNKEL, per germline (reference sequence). There are 15 residues in the CDR3. The CDR3 sequence: CASSPQDRDAAGYTF. CDR3 DNA sequence: TGTGCCAGCAGCCCGCAGGACAGGGATGCGGCTGGCTACACCTTC.

The chain has TRBV6-2 or TRBV6-3 and TRBJ2-3; possible D gene TRBD2, 6 bases. V gave up 2 bases and J gave up 4 bases, with 22 bases separating them. The V gene's germline CDR1 is MNHEY and CDR2 SVGEGT. The CDR3 has 18 amino acids. Here the CDR3 DNA reads TGTGCCAGCAGTTACCCATGGGGGAGGACGCAAATGGCAGATACGCAGTATTTT. This sequence encodes CASSYPWGRTQMADTQYF.

The genes are TRBV7-9 and TRBJ2-3; D ambiguous. Looked up from germline, CDR1 is SEHNR and CDR2 is FQNEAQ (reference sequence). Trimming removed 5 bases at V and 5 bases at J, with 8 bases between. The CDR3 length is 12 residues. CDR3 nucleotides: TGTGCCAGCAGCGAGGTGAGAGATACGCAGTATTTT. It codes for CASSEVRDTQYF.

The CDR3 region is CASSPEDSYEQYV. The CDR3 DNA sequence: TGTGCCAGCAGCCCGGAAGATTCCTACGAGCAGTACGTC. This chain joins TRBV7-9 and TRBJ2-7; D is undetermined. The CDR3 loop spans 13 amino acids. CDR1 is SEHNR and CDR2 is FQNEAQ in the germline V gene (reference sequence). Between the trimmed V and J ends, which lost 5 bases and 1 base, there was a span of 9 bases.

The gene calls are TRBV28 and TRBJ2-3, with 8 bases that match TRBD2. In germline, CDR1 is MDHEN, CDR2 SYDVKM. The trim removed 10 bases at V and 4 bases at J, leaving 10 bases unmatched. This CDR3 region has 14 residues. The CDR3 nucleotides read TGTGCCACCGACGAGCGGGGGCACCCAGATACGCAGTATTTT. Protein: CATDERGHPDTQYF.

This clonotype was seen a few times. This chain joins TRBV5-1 and TRBJ1-2, with 10 bases that match TRBD1. The CDR3 runs to 14 residues. V lost 5 bases and J lost 3; bases outside the gene matches: 4. Germline V gene lookup returns CDR1 SGHRS and CDR2 YFSETQ. In nucleotides, the CDR3 is TGCGCCAGCAGTTTTGGACAGGGGGACTATGGCTACACCTTC. Its translation is CASSFGQGDYGYTF. Looking up the rest from reference TRBV5-1 and TRBJ1-2 gives the full variable domain: KAGVTQTPRYLIKTRGQQVTLSCSPISGHRSVSWYQQTPGQGLQFLFEYFSETQRNKGNFPGRFSGRQFSNSRSEMNVSTLELGDSALYLCASSFGQGDYGYTFGSGTRLTVV.

This clonotype was seen a few times. The J gene is TRBJ2-7, the V gene TRBV12-3 or TRBV12-4, with 7 bases lining up with TRBD2. V was pared by 11 bases and J by 5 bases, with 6 bases of the junction left unmatched. CDR3 length equals 11 residues. The DNA for the CDR3 is TGTGCCTCAGCGGGGTCCCACGAGCAGTACTTC. Amino acids: CASAGSHEQYF.

The chain combines TRBV7-3 with TRBJ2-1; 12 nucleotides align to TRBD2. The CDR3 length is 17 residues. Germline CDR1 SGHTA, CDR2 FQGTGA. Germline trimming cut 3 bases from V and 6 bases from J; bases unmatched to any gene: 9. Written as DNA, the CDR3 is TGTGCCAGCAGCTTCGGATCTAGCGGGGGGGCCGTCAATGAGCAGTTCTTC. Protein: CASSFGSSGGAVNEQFF.

The sample holds a few counts of this clonotype. The rearrangement uses TRBV27 and TRBJ1-1; TRBD1 matches at 7 bases. Germline loops: CDR1 MNHEY, CDR2 SMNVEV (reference sequence). After removal of 4 bases from V and 0 bases from J, the junction contained 5 bases not matched to a gene. The CDR3 has 15 amino acids. The CDR3 here is CASSSTTGLNTEAFF. For the CDR3, the DNA is TGTGCCAGCAGTTCTACGACAGGGTTGAACACTGAAGCTTTCTTT.

This sequence joins TRBV27 and TRBJ1-5; weak D call: TRBD1 (5 bases). The CDR3 spans 15 residues. CDR1 is MNHEY and CDR2 is SMNVEV in the germline V gene (reference sequence). V was cut by 3 bases and J by 6 bases, with 15 bases left in between. The DNA of the CDR3 is TGTGCCAGCAGTTTGACGCGGGGGTATAGTCAGCCCCAGCATTTT. The encoded protein is CASSLTRGYSQPQHF.

The chain carries TRBV11-2 and TRBJ2-1; D not resolved. The germline gives CDR1 SGHAT, CDR2 FQNNGV. Between the trimmed V and J ends, which lost 5 bases and 3 bases, there was a span of 14 bases. The CDR3 has 15 residues. DNA for the CDR3: TGTGCCAGCAGCCATAATGGGAAGCGCTACAATGAGCAGTTCTTC. Amino acids: CASSHNGKRYNEQFF.